This T cell receptor beta chain stems from a study of OX40 agonist ivuxolimab in advanced cancers. With regard to the full study: Ivuxolimab was an agonistic, fully human IgG2 monoclonal antibody directed against OX40 (CD134), a costimulatory receptor. Intravenous ivuxolimab was administered to patients every 2 weeks at six dose levels: 0.01, 0.1, 0.3, 1.5, 3 and 10 mg/kg. Of the roughly 50 dose-escalation patients, hepatocellular carcinoma was present in about 20, melanoma in roughly 15, renal cell carcinoma in 9 and head and neck cancer in 9. In the dose-escalation cohort, approximately 82% of patients were male, and the mean age was roughly 60 years with a range of roughly 20 to 79. Prior anti-PD-1, anti-PD-L1 or anti-CTLA-4 therapy was permitted, and about two fifths of dose-escalation patients had received checkpoint inhibitors. Three dose-escalation patients achieved partial responses, one with hepatocellular carcinoma and two with cutaneous melanoma. The point of sequencing TCRbeta in the periphery was to test whether ivuxolimab changed TCR sequence diversity and drove clonal T-cell expansion. The paper reports the monotherapy dose-escalation portion (N = 52 patients) of the phase I ivuxolimab trial.

A word on this clone: The antigen this receptor binds is unknown. Base qualities are not recorded, but no much larger clone differs from it by a single base.

The trial excluded patients who had a history of autoimmune disease or who were on systemic immunosuppression. Peripheral blood for TCR sequencing was collected from all dose cohorts at baseline, on cycle 4 day 1, and on cycle 7 day 1. The samples were taken from a phase I, first-in-human, multicenter, open-label dose-escalation trial of ivuxolimab. Adults with locally advanced or metastatic head and neck squamous cell, hepatocellular, melanoma or renal cell carcinoma were enrolled in the trial. Before TCR sequencing, CD4+ T cells and CD8+ T cells were sorted from peripheral blood as separate populations. The paper's findings and limits, for the study overall: At doses from 0.1 to 3.0 mg/kg, clonal expansion was seen in both CD4+ and CD8+ blood T cells between baseline and week 6. On average, CD8+ T cells showed more expanded clones than CD4+ T cells after ivuxolimab. Partial responders in the 0.1-3.0 mg/kg groups had among the lowest normalized peripheral clonal expansion, especially among CD8+ T cells. Antigen specificity was not determined for the clonally expanded peripheral T cells. Low levels of normalized T-cell clonal expansion were also seen in some patients who did not respond.

To sequence the TCRbeta CDR3 region, genomic DNA was isolated from the sorted cells. TCRbeta CDR3 regions were sequenced using the immunoSEQ Assay. This is the immuneACCESS table as TCRdb keeps it, with only in-frame sequences that have V and J called. A part of the clones is gone; compared with another copy, unresolved V genes explain less than half, and the rest is unexplained. Counted in this sample were over 55,000 clones; approximately 90% of them appeared once. The biggest ten clones account for less than 2.5% of the sample. V lost 4 bases and J lost 2 bases; the stretch between them is 15 bases long. The CDR3, from cysteine to phenylalanine, totals 15 residues. Solely the CDR3 DNA is kept, with 45 bases framed from the first base. CDR1 and CDR2 (MNHEY, SVGAGI) derive from the germline V gene.

The receptor chain draws on TRBV6-5 and TRBJ2-7, and perhaps TRBD1 as D gene, on 6 matching bases. The clonotype originates from an adult with an advanced solid tumor such as melanoma, head and neck, liver or kidney cancer. The material was CD4+ or CD8+ T cells sorted from blood, obtained in a trial of the OX40 agonist ivuxolimab. The CDR3 corresponds to CASSFSTGLTYEQYF. The sequenced DNA: TGTGCCAGCAGTTTTTCGACAGGCCTGACCTACGAGCAGTACTTC.